This T cell receptor (beta chain) was found in a study of CD4 T cells in relation to SARS-CoV-2 and coronaviruses. Findings of the study overall: Roughly 65% of donors had memory CD4+ clonotypes crossrecognizing SARS-CoV-2 and common cold coronavirus spike.

The unexposed donors gave CD4+ T cells in about 2011-2019, prior to COVID-19. Isolation of CD4+ T cells took place after about 9 days in culture. CDR3 length: 14 residues. Germline V gives CDR1 MNHNY, CDR2 SVGAGI (reference sequence). After removal of 7 bases from V and 4 bases from J, the junction contained 4 bases not matched to a gene. The data were produced by immunoSEQ multiplex PCR, yet TCRdb's version contains in-frame clones alone and is incomplete. Of around 25,000 clones in the sample, around 80% are singletons; the top ten hold 25% to 30%. As regards this clone: Its matching antigen is unknown.

The clonotype originates from a human donor in good health. Sequenced material: CD4+ T cells from PBMCs, cultured in vitro. The V call is TRBV6-6, the J call TRBJ2-6, with 7 bases fitting TRBD1. This chain's CDR3 is CASTTRGGANVLTF. The CDR3 DNA follows: TGTGCCAGCACCACCAGGGGGGGGGCCAACGTCCTGACTTTC.